This TCR beta chain appears in the sequencing data of a study of cytomegalovirus exposure and HLA in healthy donors. Study-wide results and caveats: Per a later analysis, HLA-associated TCR beta chains showed more clonal expansion than other, equally common TCR beta chains.

The length of the CDR3 is 12 residues. Looked up from germline, CDR1 is MNHEY and CDR2 is SVGAGI. Trimming removed 0 bases from V and 7 bases from J, with 6 bases in between. All the people who gave samples were healthy bone marrow donors. It was with 60 Vbeta and 13 Jbeta primers that the PCR ran. Source study methods: Roughly 11 million shared chains were among the about 80 million unique TCR beta chains that a later analysis counted. The protocol was immunoSEQ multiplex PCR, while the TCRdb copy is restricted to in-frame clones and leaves out a portion. From that table come the V and J calls and clone size; the DNA was used to work out D and trimming. This sample carries 60,000 or so clones, with approximately 8.9% going to the ten biggest clones. Regarding this clone: Its cognate antigen is unknown.

The genes are TRBV6-5 and TRBJ1-2; D gene ambiguous. Material for sequencing was PBMCs. This sequence originates from a man aged 50 to 59 in good health and CMV-seropositive. The CDR3 reads CASSYSAGGYTF. Here the CDR3 DNA reads TGTGCCAGCAGTTACTCGGCTGGTGGCTACACCTTC.